Listed below are T cell receptor beta chains from one sample, sequenced in a study of blood T cell repertoires in COVID-19. Method: immunoSEQ multiplex PCR; TCRdb's copy keeps in-frame clones and lacks some. Counted here are approximately 170,000 clones, roughly four fifths occurring once; the ten biggest clones make up 7.5% to 9.5%. The sequencing input was peripheral blood. All receptors derive from a man aged 35 to 55 who had recovered from COVID-19. CDR3s include the opening cysteine and the closing phenylalanine or tryptophan. D genes are given only for firm matches. Size is omitted from some rows. Given values are once, few, many or a class for expanded clones.

clone size: NA; D gene: TRBD1; J gene: TRBJ2-7; V gene: TRBV12-3/TRBV12-4; CDR3 DNA: TGTGCCAGCAGTTCTCAGGGGGACTACGAGCAGTACTTC; CDR3 protein: CASSSQGDYEQYF
clone size: NA; D gene: NA; J gene: TRBJ1-5; V gene: TRBV19; CDR3 DNA: TGTGCCAGTAGTATAACAGGGAATAGGTATCAGCCCCAGCATTTT; CDR3 protein: CASSITGNRYQPQHF
clone size: NA; D gene: TRBD1; J gene: TRBJ1-4; V gene: TRBV2; CDR3 DNA: TGTGCCAGCAGTGTTGGGACAGGGAAGAAACTGTTTTTT; CDR3 protein: CASSVGTGKKLFF
clone size: NA; D gene: NA; J gene: TRBJ2-7; V gene: TRBV6-2/TRBV6-3; CDR3 DNA: TGTGCCAGCAGCACCGCCGGGGAGCAGTACTTC; CDR3 protein: CASSTAGEQYF
clone size: once; D gene: TRBD2; J gene: TRBJ2-1; V gene: TRBV29-1; CDR3 DNA: TGCAGCCTTGGGGAGGGCCATGAGCAGTTCTTC; CDR3 protein: CSLGEGHEQFF
clone size: NA; D gene: TRBD2; J gene: TRBJ2-5; V gene: TRBV9; CDR3 DNA: TGTGCCAGCAGCAACAGCGGGAGTCAGGGAGAGACCCAGTACTTC; CDR3 protein: CASSNSGSQGETQYF
clone size: NA; D gene: TRBD1; J gene: TRBJ1-5; V gene: TRBV29-1; CDR3 DNA: TGCAGCGTAAGACAGGGCTGGAATCAGCCCCAGCATTTT; CDR3 protein: CSVRQGWNQPQHF
clone size: NA; D gene: TRBD1; J gene: TRBJ1-3; V gene: TRBV6-1; CDR3 DNA: TGTGCCAGCAGTGACCTCGCAGGGGGCTCTGGAAACACCATATATTTT; CDR3 protein: CASSDLAGGSGNTIYF
clone size: NA; D gene: NA; J gene: TRBJ2-7; V gene: TRBV7-2; CDR3 DNA: TGTGCCAGCAGCTTTGACAGACAGCAGTACTTC; CDR3 protein: CASSFDRQQYF
clone size: NA; D gene: TRBD2; J gene: TRBJ2-7; V gene: TRBV5-1; CDR3 DNA: TGCGCCAGCAGCGTGAGACTAGCGGGAGATGGCGAGCAGTACTTC; CDR3 protein: CASSVRLAGDGEQYF
clone size: once; D gene: NA; J gene: TRBJ2-7; V gene: TRBV28; CDR3 DNA: TGTGCCAGCTCTGGAGCCTACGAGCAGTACTTC; CDR3 protein: CASSGAYEQYF
clone size: NA; D gene: TRBD1; J gene: TRBJ1-3; V gene: TRBV4-3; CDR3 DNA: TGCGCCAGCAGCCGGCGACAGGGCTCTGGAAACACCATATATTTT; CDR3 protein: CASSRRQGSGNTIYF
clone size: NA; D gene: TRBD2; J gene: TRBJ2-5; V gene: TRBV4-3; CDR3 DNA: TGCGCCAGCAGCCAGGCTAGCGGGGGGGAGACCCAGTACTTC; CDR3 protein: CASSQASGGETQYF
clone size: NA; D gene: TRBD2; J gene: TRBJ2-1; V gene: TRBV6-2/TRBV6-3; CDR3 DNA: TGTGCCAGCAGTTACTCGAGAAATCTAGCGGGACTGACTAACAATGAGCAGTTCTTC; CDR3 protein: CASSYSRNLAGLTNNEQFF
clone size: few; D gene: NA; J gene: TRBJ1-1; V gene: TRBV18; CDR3 DNA: TGTGCCAGCTCACCCGGGGGAAACACTGAAGCTTTCTTT; CDR3 protein: CASSPGGNTEAFF
clone size: NA; D gene: NA; J gene: TRBJ1-1; V gene: TRBV10-3; CDR3 DNA: TGTGCCATCAGTGAAACCACAGGGCATAACACTGAAGCTTTCTTT; CDR3 protein: CAISETTGHNTEAFF
clone size: NA; D gene: TRBD1; J gene: TRBJ2-3; V gene: TRBV5-1; CDR3 DNA: TGCGCCAGCACCCGACAGGGGGCGGCCACAGATACGCAGTATTTT; CDR3 protein: CASTRQGAATDTQYF
clone size: few; D gene: NA; J gene: TRBJ1-4; V gene: TRBV5-6; CDR3 DNA: TGTGCCAGCAGCTTGGGGCCTAACAGGGAAGGAGCGGAAAAACTGTTTTTT; CDR3 protein: CASSLGPNREGAEKLFF
clone size: NA; D gene: NA; J gene: TRBJ2-3; V gene: TRBV5-4; CDR3 DNA: TGTGCCAGCAGCTCCGCCCGAGGCAGCACAGATACGCAGTATTTT; CDR3 protein: CASSSARGSTDTQYF
clone size: NA; D gene: NA; J gene: TRBJ2-7; V gene: TRBV11-2; CDR3 DNA: TGTGCCAGCAGCTTAGCGGCGGGCCTGACCTACGAGCAGTACTTC; CDR3 protein: CASSLAAGLTYEQYF
clone size: NA; D gene: NA; J gene: TRBJ1-5; V gene: TRBV30; CDR3 DNA: TGTGCCTGGAGCCCGGGGGGGGTCGTTCAGCCCCAGCATTTT; CDR3 protein: CAWSPGGVVQPQHF
clone size: few; D gene: NA; J gene: TRBJ1-2; V gene: TRBV9; CDR3 DNA: TGTGCCAGCAGCGGACGGAGCTCCTATGGCTACACCTTC; CDR3 protein: CASSGRSSYGYTF
clone size: NA; D gene: TRBD2; J gene: TRBJ2-1; V gene: TRBV11-3; CDR3 DNA: TGTGCCAGCAGCGTCGGGACTAGCGGGGGGGAGCAGTTCTTC; CDR3 protein: CASSVGTSGGEQFF
clone size: NA; D gene: NA; J gene: TRBJ2-7; V gene: TRBV7-9; CDR3 DNA: TGTGCCAGCAGCTCGGACACCCCCTACGAGCAGTACTTC; CDR3 protein: CASSSDTPYEQYF
clone size: NA; D gene: TRBD2; J gene: TRBJ2-3; V gene: TRBV6-5; CDR3 DNA: TGTGCCAGCAGTAAGGGACTAAGCACAGATACGCAGTATTTT; CDR3 protein: CASSKGLSTDTQYF
clone size: NA; D gene: TRBD2; J gene: TRBJ2-2; V gene: TRBV9; CDR3 DNA: TGTGCCAGCAAGCAGGGTAGCGGGATTACCGGGGAGCTGTTTTTT; CDR3 protein: CASKQGSGITGELFF
clone size: NA; D gene: TRBD1; J gene: TRBJ1-1; V gene: TRBV6-5; CDR3 DNA: TGTGCCACCCGGGACAGAGACACTGAAGCTTTCTTT; CDR3 protein: CATRDRDTEAFF
clone size: NA; D gene: TRBD1; J gene: TRBJ2-7; V gene: TRBV6-5; CDR3 DNA: TGTGCCAGCAGTCCACAGGGGAGCGAGCAGTACTTC; CDR3 protein: CASSPQGSEQYF
clone size: few; D gene: NA; J gene: TRBJ2-1; V gene: TRBV4-1; CDR3 DNA: TGCGCCAGCAGCCAGGGAGAGGGTGAGCAGTTCTTC; CDR3 protein: CASSQGEGEQFF
clone size: many; D gene: TRBD1; J gene: TRBJ1-1; V gene: TRBV19; CDR3 DNA: TGTGCCAGTAGGGGACAGCTGAACACTGAAGCTTTCTTT; CDR3 protein: CASRGQLNTEAFF
clone size: NA; D gene: TRBD2; J gene: TRBJ2-7; V gene: TRBV3-1/TRBV3-2; CDR3 DNA: TGTGCCAGCCGGACTAGCGGAAGCTCCTACGAGCAGTACTTC; CDR3 protein: CASRTSGSSYEQYF
clone size: NA; D gene: NA; J gene: TRBJ1-2; V gene: TRBV4-3; CDR3 DNA: TGCGCCAGCAGCCCATGGGCCGCTAACTATGGCTACACCTTC; CDR3 protein: CASSPWAANYGYTF
clone size: NA; D gene: NA; J gene: TRBJ2-7; V gene: TRBV3-1/TRBV3-2; CDR3 DNA: TGTGCCAGCAGCCGGGCCACCTACGAGCAGTACTTC; CDR3 protein: CASSRATYEQYF
clone size: NA; D gene: NA; J gene: TRBJ2-7; V gene: TRBV21-1; CDR3 DNA: TGTGCCAGGAGGAGTGGAATAGGGGGCCACGAGCAGTACTTC; CDR3 protein: CARRSGIGGHEQYF
clone size: NA; D gene: NA; J gene: TRBJ2-1; V gene: TRBV11-3; CDR3 DNA: TGTGCCAGCAGCTTAAATAACGGGGGTTACAATGAGCAGTTCTTC; CDR3 protein: CASSLNNGGYNEQFF
clone size: NA; D gene: TRBD1; J gene: TRBJ1-1; V gene: TRBV5-1; CDR3 DNA: TGCGCCAGCAGCTGGGACAGGGCTGGAGACACTGAAGCTTTCTTT; CDR3 protein: CASSWDRAGDTEAFF
clone size: NA; D gene: TRBD1; J gene: TRBJ1-4; V gene: TRBV19; CDR3 DNA: TGTGCCAGTTGTGACAGGGGGAACGAAAAACTGTTTTTT; CDR3 protein: CASCDRGNEKLFF
clone size: NA; D gene: TRBD1; J gene: TRBJ2-7; V gene: TRBV10-1; CDR3 DNA: TGCGCCAGCAGTCCAGGGGGATACGAGCAGTACTTC; CDR3 protein: CASSPGGYEQYF
clone size: NA; D gene: NA; J gene: TRBJ2-4; V gene: TRBV18; CDR3 DNA: TGTGCCAGCTCACCAGGCGGGACCCGGAAAAACATTCAGTACTTC; CDR3 protein: CASSPGGTRKNIQYF
clone size: NA; D gene: TRBD1; J gene: TRBJ1-4; V gene: TRBV6-5; CDR3 DNA: TGTGCCAGCCGGACAGGCCCTAATGAAAAACTGTTTTTT; CDR3 protein: CASRTGPNEKLFF
clone size: NA; D gene: NA; J gene: TRBJ2-3; V gene: TRBV6-5; CDR3 DNA: TGTGCCAGCGGAGACCACGGCATCCATACGCAGTATTTT; CDR3 protein: CASGDHGIHTQYF
clone size: NA; D gene: TRBD1; J gene: TRBJ2-4; V gene: TRBV2; CDR3 DNA: TGTGCCAGCGCTCAGGGGGCATCGGCCAAAAACATTCAGTACTTC; CDR3 protein: CASAQGASAKNIQYF
clone size: few; D gene: TRBD1; J gene: TRBJ1-6; V gene: TRBV5-6; CDR3 DNA: TGTGCCAGTGGACAGGGCGGTTCACCCCTCCACTTT; CDR3 protein: CASGQGGSPLHF
clone size: NA; D gene: NA; J gene: TRBJ2-6; V gene: TRBV3-1/TRBV3-2; CDR3 DNA: TGTGCCAGCAGCAACGATGGAGGATACATAGGGGCCAACGTCCTGACTTTC; CDR3 protein: CASSNDGGYIGANVLTF
clone size: NA; D gene: NA; J gene: TRBJ2-5; V gene: TRBV28; CDR3 DNA: TGTGCCAGTAAGGACAGCCAGACGGAGACCCAGTACTTC; CDR3 protein: CASKDSQTETQYF
clone size: NA; D gene: NA; J gene: TRBJ2-5; V gene: TRBV11-1; CDR3 DNA: TGTGCCAGCAGCCGCCTAGACAGAACCACCCAAGAGACCCAGTACTTC; CDR3 protein: CASSRLDRTTQETQYF
clone size: NA; D gene: TRBD2; J gene: TRBJ2-1; V gene: TRBV7-2; CDR3 DNA: TGTGCCAGCAGCATATCCCCCACGGGACTAGCTATCAATGAGCAGTTCTTC; CDR3 protein: CASSISPTGLAINEQFF
clone size: NA; D gene: TRBD1; J gene: TRBJ1-1; V gene: TRBV28; CDR3 DNA: TGTGCCAGCAGGTTCCTCGGGACAGGGAACACTGAAGCTTTCTTT; CDR3 protein: CASRFLGTGNTEAFF
clone size: NA; D gene: NA; J gene: TRBJ1-3; V gene: TRBV6-5; CDR3 DNA: TGTGCCAGCAGCTCCGACTTCTTCTCTGGAAACACCATATATTTT; CDR3 protein: CASSSDFFSGNTIYF